The present T cell receptor beta chain was sequenced within a study of radiation and T cells in renal cell carcinoma. The study, taken as a whole, reports: Baseline intratumoral clonotype presence is unknown without pretreatment biopsies. From baseline, blood top tumor clonotypes peaked at 2 weeks post-radiation.

As to time point: baseline pretreatment blood. Specified treatment: 15 Gy SBRT to primary tumor, nephrectomy 4 weeks later. After SBRT, blood was collected at 2 and 4 weeks, plus baseline. Clear cell pathology was present in this patient's renal cell carcinoma. Here immunoSEQ multiplex PCR was the method, and the copy in TCRdb shows in-frame clones only, minus some. Found here are 100,000 to 150,000 clones, roughly four fifths of them singletons; the top ten hold 3%. Germline-derived CDR1 and CDR2 are MNHEY and SMNVEV (reference sequence). Unmatched junction bases numbered 6, after V lost 7 bases and J lost 1 base. The CDR3 consists of 14 residues. This clone came up a few times. Its antigen is currently unknown.

Source: blood, taken from a patient whose treatment included radiotherapy and nephrectomy. This clonotype originated in a woman aged 55-70 years with renal cell carcinoma. The V call is TRBV27, the J call TRBJ1-1; TRBD1 aligns across 7 bases. This CDR3 reads CASNRQGPNTEAFF. The CDR3 region has the DNA TGTGCCAGCAACCGACAGGGCCCGAACACTGAAGCTTTCTTT.